This T cell receptor (beta chain) appears in the sequencing data of a study of graft-versus-host responses after intestinal transplantation. On the study more broadly: Recipients received multivisceral, liver-intestinal, or isolated intestinal transplants.

The V gene end was trimmed by 2 bases and the J gene end by 10 bases; junction bases not matched to a gene: 11. This CDR3 region has 16 residues. In germline, CDR1 is SGHDN, CDR2 FVKESK. Comment on this clone: Its antigen is as yet unknown.

Sequenced by immunoSEQ multiplex PCR; TCRdb stores in-frame clones only, minus some. In the table there are 96,000 or so clones, about 94% of which are singletons. The V gene is TRBV14, the J gene TRBJ1-6, with 7 bases identical to TRBD1. The receptor's source is a human donor who received an intestinal transplant. Material: unstimulated CD4+ T cells sorted from spleen or lymph node cells, obtained before intestinal transplant. As DNA, the CDR3 is TGTGCCAGCAGCCAACGCCCCGGGCCAGGGGGATCACCCCTCCACTTT. Protein product: CASSQRPGPGGSPLHF.